This TCR beta chain was obtained from a study of T cells after yellow fever vaccination. Overall study findings and caveats: It was a weaker secondary response, yet one that peaked faster, at day 5 versus 15. Booster sampling recovered most clones from primary vaccination (nearly 98% CD4, just over 85% CD8).

This clonotype was found many times. The antigen is undetermined. CDR1 is SGHVS and CDR2 is FQNEAQ in the germline V gene. The CDR3 length is 18 residues. V gave up 6 bases and J gave up 0 bases; unmatched junction bases: 10. Each CDR3 protein gets one entry after TCRdb re-called the 5' RACE reads with MiXCR. The sample lists about 260,000 distinct CDR3 sequences, over 3% occurring once. The sequences come from PBMCs, collected 15 days after the yellow fever booster vaccination. The chain has TRBV7-8 and TRBJ1-3; TRBD1 matches 11 bases. This TCR derives from a man aged 18 to 30 who received the YFV17D yellow fever vaccine. The CDR3 is CASRPGQGDLSSGNTIYF. The CDR3 nucleotides are TGTGCCAGCAGACCGGGACAGGGGGACCTTAGCTCTGGAAACACCATATATTTT.